This TCR beta chain was sequenced during a study of siplizumab effects on memory and regulatory T cells. This clone was recorded only once. Its antigen remains unidentified. Profiling relied on immunoSEQ multiplex PCR, and the TCRdb table lists in-frame clones only, not all of them. The data contain about 97,000 clones, about 93% of them singletons. Germline V gene data show CDR1 as MNHNS and CDR2 as SASEGT. The CDR3 runs to 17 residues. With V trimmed by 4 bases and J by 0 bases, 11 bases remained unmatched. Points from the study as a whole: Many proliferating CD4+ or CD8+ clones remained unclassified. Roughly 75-96% of them could not be assigned either a naive or a memory phenotype. A significant reduction in alloreactive sequences traceable to unstimulated CD4+ memory cells was produced by siplizumab. The naive T cell population seemed more diverse than memory cells and seemed a major contributor to the alloresponse.

The sequence was obtained from a human donor in good health. J is TRBJ1-1 and V is TRBV6-1; 7 bases align to TRBD1. The sample was CD4+ T cells sorted from blood. CDR3 DNA: TGTGCCAGCAGTGGGGTGTTTGGGACAGCTTTGAACACTGAAGCTTTCTTT. Translation: CASSGVFGTALNTEAFF.